This note documents a single TCR beta chain sequence. The antigen is undetermined. The assay was immunoSEQ multiplex PCR, and TCRdb's table has in-frame clones only and misses some. This sample carries 27,000 or so clones, nearly 97% of them seen once, and the ten largest clones take about 1.3%. This record belongs to a study of T cell clonotyping in hematopoietic cell transplantation. Study-level points and caveats: CD4 and CD8 repertoire contributions could not be separated without sorting. Pathologically expanded recipient clonotypes increased progressively from day 30 to day 180 as diversity fell.

Sequenced: peripheral blood mononuclear cells. This sequence was found in a man between 50 and 59 years old in good health. Some clones in this sample may be carry-over from other donors' samples.

CDR3 coding DNA: TGTGCCAGCAGCTTCTGGGACAGGATCTATGGCTACACCTTC. This encodes CASSFWDRIYGYTF. The chain carries TRBV5-6 and TRBJ1-2; TRBD1 aligns across 8 bases. CDR3 length: 14 amino acids. The germline gives CDR1 SGHDT, CDR2 YYEEEE. V trimming: 2 bases; J trimming: 4 bases; junction bases outside the gene matches: 4.